A selection of T cell receptor beta chains follows, all from one sample in a study of cytomegalovirus exposure and HLA in healthy donors. Profiled with immunoSEQ multiplex PCR; TCRdb holds only in-frame clones, not every one. The data show about 160,000 clones, approximately 89% seen once. Sample: PBMCs. The receptors were gathered from a young man in good health and CMV-seropositive. The CDR3 runs from the conserved cysteine through the conserved F or W. D genes are given only for firm matches. For some rows the clone size is stated as once, few or many, or as a class when expanded; others skip it.

>NA|TRBJ2-7|TRBV21-1|NA
CASPFYEQYF
TGTGCCAGCCCATTCTACGAGCAGTACTTC
>NA|TRBJ2-7|TRBV7-3|NA
CASSLDSFSFVQYF
TGTGCCAGCAGCTTAGACAGTTTCTCTTTTGTGCAGTACTTC
>NA|TRBJ2-1|TRBV5-1|TRBD1
CASSLADRDPNYNEQFF
TGCGCCAGCAGCTTGGCCGACAGGGACCCTAATTACAATGAGCAGTTCTTC
>NA|TRBJ1-1|TRBV18|TRBD1
CASSLGQVNTEAFF
TGTGCCAGCTCACTGGGACAGGTGAACACTGAAGCTTTCTTT
>once|TRBJ2-2|TRBV28|TRBD2
CAMGGKNTGELFF
TGTGCCATGGGAGGGAAAAACACCGGGGAGCTGTTTTTT
>NA|TRBJ2-2|TRBV4-1|TRBD2
CASSQEPGGSGSSGGELFF
TGCGCCAGCAGCCAGGAGCCCGGAGGTAGCGGGAGTAGTGGCGGGGAGCTGTTTTTT
>NA|TRBJ2-3|TRBV10-3|TRBD2
CAISEGTSGGDTQYF
TGTGCCATCAGTGAAGGGACTAGCGGAGGCGATACGCAGTATTTT
>NA|TRBJ1-1|TRBV7-9|NA
CASSRQVLTEAFF
TGTGCCAGCAGCCGACAGGTCCTCACTGAAGCTTTCTTT
>NA|TRBJ2-7|TRBV7-7|NA
CASSLGLVVRGSSYEQYF
TGTGCTAGCAGCTTGGGTTTAGTGGTCAGGGGATCATCCTACGAGCAGTACTTC
>NA|TRBJ2-2|TRBV4-1|NA
CASSAVTGELFF
TGCGCCAGCAGCGCAGTAACCGGGGAGCTGTTTTTT
>NA|TRBJ2-1|TRBV5-4|NA
CASSFIGAGEQFF
TGTGCCAGCAGCTTTATTGGGGCAGGTGAGCAGTTCTTC
>NA|TRBJ2-2|TRBV6-5|NA
CASSYGGNTGELFF
TGTGCCAGCAGTTATGGCGGGAACACCGGGGAGCTGTTTTTT
>NA|TRBJ1-2|TRBV9|NA
CASSVASGRLGGYTF
TGTGCCAGCAGCGTAGCATCAGGCCGCCTCGGTGGCTACACCTTC
>NA|TRBJ2-2|TRBV9|TRBD2
CASSPIAGGTGELFF
TGTGCCAGCAGCCCCATAGCGGGAGGAACCGGGGAGCTGTTTTTT
>NA|TRBJ2-6|TRBV29-1|NA
CSVGGGSGANVLTF
TGCAGCGTCGGCGGTGGCTCTGGGGCCAACGTCCTGACTTTC
>NA|TRBJ2-7|TRBV6-1|TRBD1
CALGTGVNEQYF
TGTGCCCTGGGGACAGGGGTTAACGAGCAGTACTTC
>once|TRBJ2-7|TRBV2|TRBD1
CASSQQGPLTYEQYF
TGTGCCAGCAGTCAACAGGGGCCGCTCACCTACGAGCAGTACTTC
>NA|TRBJ2-2|TRBV6-1|TRBD1
CANRLDRGTGELFF
TGTGCCAACCGATTGGACAGGGGGACCGGGGAGCTGTTTTTT
>NA|TRBJ2-7|TRBV27|TRBD2
CASSLRRSGETYEQYF
TGTGCCAGCAGTTTAAGGCGTAGCGGGGAAACCTACGAGCAGTACTTC
>NA|TRBJ1-4|TRBV27|NA
CASSLSRAAEKLFF
TGTGCCAGCAGTTTGAGCAGGGCCGCCGAAAAACTGTTTTTT
>NA|TRBJ2-1|TRBV6-4|TRBD2
CASSALAGGINEQFF
TGTGCCAGCAGTGCACTAGCGGGAGGGATCAATGAGCAGTTCTTC
>once|TRBJ2-7|TRBV10-3|NA
CAISESLGLTYEQYF
TGTGCCATCAGTGAGTCTCTAGGCCTAACCTACGAGCAGTACTTC
>NA|TRBJ2-2|TRBV25-1|NA
CASSELFGGTGELFF
TGTGCCAGCAGTGAATTATTCGGCGGCACCGGGGAGCTGTTTTTT
>once|TRBJ2-7|TRBV27|NA
CAAGRGAYEQYF
TGTGCCGCGGGCAGGGGGGCCTACGAGCAGTACTTC
>NA|TRBJ2-3|TRBV30|NA
CAWSVSATDTQYF
TGTGCCTGGAGTGTGAGCGCCACAGATACGCAGTATTTT
>NA|TRBJ2-1|TRBV5-1|TRBD2
CASSLATGLASSYNEQFF
TGCGCCAGCAGCTTGGCCACGGGACTAGCGAGCTCCTACAATGAGCAGTTCTTC
>NA|TRBJ2-5|TRBV6-5|TRBD1
CASSYSRGGAETQYF
TGTGCCAGCAGTTACTCGCGAGGGGGCGCGGAGACCCAGTACTTC
>NA|TRBJ2-2|TRBV9|TRBD2
CASSVDASGNTGELFF
TGTGCCAGCAGCGTAGATGCTAGCGGGAACACCGGGGAGCTGTTTTTT
>once|TRBJ2-4|TRBV7-8|NA
CASSLTRLVSKNIQYF
TGTGCCAGCAGCCTAACCCGACTAGTAAGCAAAAACATTCAGTACTTC
>NA|TRBJ2-7|TRBV15|TRBD1
CATSRGTGYNYEQYF
TGTGCCACCAGCAGAGGGACAGGGTATAACTACGAGCAGTACTTC
>NA|TRBJ2-1|TRBV29-1|NA
CSVEAQGTEQFF
TGCAGCGTTGAAGCACAGGGTACTGAGCAGTTCTTC
>NA|TRBJ1-2|TRBV5-6|NA
CASSLRDLWRYYGYTF
TGTGCCAGCAGCTTGCGGGATCTCTGGAGATACTATGGCTACACCTTC
>few|TRBJ1-4|TRBV7-6|TRBD1
CASSLAGQGSEKLFF
TGTGCCAGCAGCTTAGCCGGACAGGGGAGTGAAAAACTGTTTTTT
>NA|TRBJ2-5|TRBV7-3|TRBD2
CASSPSGRVTQYF
TGTGCCAGCAGCCCTAGCGGGAGAGTGACCCAGTACTTC
>NA|TRBJ2-3|TRBV6-5|TRBD2
CASSYLGLETDTQYF
TGTGCCAGCAGTTACCTGGGACTAGAAACAGATACGCAGTATTTT
>NA|TRBJ2-7|TRBV7-9|NA
CASSFTQEQYF
TGTGCCAGCAGCTTTACTCAAGAGCAGTACTTC
>NA|TRBJ2-7|TRBV28|NA
CASSSRWPFSYEQYF
TGTGCCAGCAGTTCTAGGTGGCCATTCTCCTACGAGCAGTACTTC
>NA|TRBJ2-1|TRBV10-3|TRBD2
CAISKPTSGVYNEQFF
TGTGCCATCAGTAAACCGACTAGCGGGGTCTACAATGAGCAGTTCTTC
>few|TRBJ2-7|TRBV5-1|TRBD1
CASSQQGALNEQYF
TGCGCCAGCAGCCAACAGGGGGCCCTAAACGAGCAGTACTTC
>NA|TRBJ2-7|TRBV5-4|TRBD1
CASSLRQGDTEQYF
TGTGCCAGCAGCCTTCGACAGGGGGATACTGAGCAGTACTTC
>NA|TRBJ1-1|TRBV5-1|NA
CASSLASIDTEAFF
TGCGCCAGCAGCTTGGCTTCTATCGACACTGAAGCTTTCTTT
>NA|TRBJ1-1|TRBV7-9|TRBD1
CASSLAGRTGPNTEAFF
TGTGCCAGCAGCTTAGCCGGACGGACAGGACCGAACACTGAAGCTTTCTTT
>few|TRBJ2-7|TRBV6-5|NA
CASSQTYEQYF
TGTGCCAGCAGCCAAACCTACGAGCAGTACTTC
>NA|TRBJ2-7|TRBV27|NA
CASGPGVSYEQYF
TGTGCCAGCGGGCCAGGGGTATCCTACGAGCAGTACTTC
>NA|TRBJ1-1|TRBV14|TRBD1
CASSGRDRGGLYTEAFF
TGTGCCAGCAGCGGGCGGGACAGGGGAGGCCTCTACACTGAAGCTTTCTTT